This is a list of T cell receptor beta chains from one sample in a study of T cell responses to AZD1222 COVID-19 vaccine. Here immunoSEQ multiplex PCR was the method, and the copy in TCRdb shows in-frame clones only, minus some. The sample carries 180,000 or so clones, around 94% recorded once. Here the sequenced sample was peripheral blood, taken on day 0 of AZD1222 vaccination. The source is an adult in good health. Each CDR3 is given with its conserved first and last residue. D genes are given only for firm matches.

>TRBD1|TRBJ1-2|TRBV11-2
TGTGCCAGCAGCCCCGGGACAGGGAGGGGGTTCGATGGCTACACCTTC
CASSPGTGRGFDGYTF
>TRBD1|TRBJ1-4|TRBV24-1
TGTGCCACCAGTGTAGGGGGCGAGGAAAAACTGTTTTTT
CATSVGGEEKLFF
>TRBD2|TRBJ2-1|TRBV7-9
TGTGCCAGCACCGAGGCCCGTCTAGCGGGAGGCAGCTCCTACAATGAGCAGTTCTTC
CASTEARLAGGSSYNEQFF
>-|TRBJ2-1|TRBV28
TGTGCCAGCCCGAATAGACATTCCCCCTCCTACAATGAGCAGTTCTTC
CASPNRHSPSYNEQFF
>-|TRBJ2-7|TRBV20-1
TGCAGAGAGGGGGTGCAGTACTTC
CREGVQYF
>-|TRBJ1-1|TRBV18
TGTGCCAGCTCACCGGGGCAGGGGACGGGGCCTGAAGCTTTCTTT
CASSPGQGTGPEAFF
>-|TRBJ1-1|TRBV27
TGTGCCAGCAGTTGGGACGAGGGCACTGAAGCTTTCTTT
CASSWDEGTEAFF
>-|TRBJ1-2|TRBV28
TGTGCCAGCAGTTTAGGAGACAGACCCAACTATGGCTACACCTTC
CASSLGDRPNYGYTF
>-|TRBJ2-7|TRBV27
TGTGCCAGCAGTCCCCCCCCGGGTGAGGGGATAAGCTCCTACGAGCAGTACTTC
CASSPPPGEGISSYEQYF
>-|TRBJ1-6|TRBV28
TGTGCCAGCAGTTTCTCCTATAATTCACCCCTCCACTTT
CASSFSYNSPLHF
>-|TRBJ2-5|TRBV29-1
TGCAGCGTTGGCGGCGGGGGCGAGACCCAGTACTTC
CSVGGGGETQYF
>TRBD1|TRBJ1-6|TRBV27
TGTGCCAGCAGTTTGAGTCAGGGGGCATCCCTATCCCACTATAATTCACCCCTCCACTTT
CASSLSQGASLSHYNSPLHF
>-|TRBJ1-1|TRBV7-2
TGTGCCAGCAGCTTAGAAGTGGGGGTAGCTTTCTTT
CASSLEVGVAFF
>TRBD1|TRBJ1-6|TRBV30
TGTGCCTGCGACAGGGGGCCAGTAGGATCACCCCTCCACTTT
CACDRGPVGSPLHF
>-|TRBJ1-1|TRBV6-5
TGTGCCAGCAGTTCCCGACATTGGGACACTGAAGCTTTCTTT
CASSSRHWDTEAFF
>-|TRBJ2-1|TRBV27
TGTGCCAGCAGTTTACAGGGCCCCTACAATGAGCAGTTCTTC
CASSLQGPYNEQFF
>-|TRBJ2-3|TRBV6-5
TGTGCCAGCAGTCCAGTAATAGATACGCAGTATTTT
CASSPVIDTQYF
>TRBD2|TRBJ2-7|TRBV3-1/TRBV3-2
TGTGCCAGCAGCCTTAGCGGGAGTTGGTACGAGCAGTACTTC
CASSLSGSWYEQYF
>-|TRBJ1-1|TRBV28
TGTGCCAGCGAACGGTATAACACTGAAGCTTTCTTT
CASERYNTEAFF
>-|TRBJ2-3|TRBV11-2
TGTGCCAGCAGTTTTAGCGGTTCTAGCACAGATACGCAGTATTTT
CASSFSGSSTDTQYF